This T cell receptor beta chain was observed in a study of T-cell reconstitution after alpha-beta-depleted transplantation in children. V lost 0 bases and J lost 5, with 14 bases in between. From germline, CDR1 is LGHDT and CDR2 YNNKEL (reference sequence). The CDR3 sequence is 15 residues long. This clonotype was seen many times. This sample's TCRbeta library carried unique molecular identifier barcodes. From the PCR reads, TCRdb called clonotypes with MiXCR, one entry per CDR3 protein. Here the sample spans around 71,000 distinct CDR3 sequences, 7.3% being singletons. This rearrangement joins TRBV3-1 to TRBJ2-7; D remains ambiguous. Sequences were derived from PBMCs from the stem cell graft donor, sampled from the stem cell graft. The receptor was derived from a human donor who donated a stem cell graft to a child with acute lymphoblastic leukemia. CDR3 protein: CASSQDMSIWNEQYF. Here the CDR3 DNA reads TGTGCCAGCAGCCAAGATATGTCGATCTGGAACGAGCAGTACTTC.